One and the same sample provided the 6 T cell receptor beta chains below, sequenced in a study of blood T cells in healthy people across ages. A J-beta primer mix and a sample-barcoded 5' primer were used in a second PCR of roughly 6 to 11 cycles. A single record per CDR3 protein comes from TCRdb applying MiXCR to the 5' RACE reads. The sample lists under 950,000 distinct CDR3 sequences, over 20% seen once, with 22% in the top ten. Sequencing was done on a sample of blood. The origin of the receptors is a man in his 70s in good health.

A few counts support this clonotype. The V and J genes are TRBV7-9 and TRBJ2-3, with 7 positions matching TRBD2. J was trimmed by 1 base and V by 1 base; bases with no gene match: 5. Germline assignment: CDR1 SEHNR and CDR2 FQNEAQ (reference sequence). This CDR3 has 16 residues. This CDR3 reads CASSLDGTIRTDTQYF. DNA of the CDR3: TGTGCCAGCAGCTTAGACGGGACTATTCGCACAGATACGCAGTATTTT.

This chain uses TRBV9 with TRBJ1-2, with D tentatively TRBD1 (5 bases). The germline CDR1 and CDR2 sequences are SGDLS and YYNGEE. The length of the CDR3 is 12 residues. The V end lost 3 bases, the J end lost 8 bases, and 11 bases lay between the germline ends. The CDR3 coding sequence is TGTGCCAGCAGCGAGCAGGGTCTCGGCTACACCTTC. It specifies CASSEQGLGYTF.

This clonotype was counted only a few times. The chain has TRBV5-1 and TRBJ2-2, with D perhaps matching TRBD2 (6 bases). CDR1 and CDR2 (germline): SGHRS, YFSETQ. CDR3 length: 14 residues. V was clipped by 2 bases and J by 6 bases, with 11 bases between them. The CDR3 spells CASSFSGEAGELFF. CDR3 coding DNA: TGCGCCAGCAGCTTCTCCGGGGAGGCCGGGGAGCTGTTTTTT.

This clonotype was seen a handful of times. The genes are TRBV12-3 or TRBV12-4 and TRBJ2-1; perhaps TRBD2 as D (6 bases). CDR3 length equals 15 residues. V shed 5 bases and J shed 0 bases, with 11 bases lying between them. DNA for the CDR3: TGTGCCAGCAGTATAAGGAGGGCCTCCTACAATGAGCAGTTCTTC. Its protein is CASSIRRASYNEQFF.

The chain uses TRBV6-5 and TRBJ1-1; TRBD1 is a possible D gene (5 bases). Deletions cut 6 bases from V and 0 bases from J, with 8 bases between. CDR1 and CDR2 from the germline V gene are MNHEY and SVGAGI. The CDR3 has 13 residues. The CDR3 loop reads CASRWTLNTEAFF. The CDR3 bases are TGTGCCAGCAGGTGGACATTGAACACTGAAGCTTTCTTT.

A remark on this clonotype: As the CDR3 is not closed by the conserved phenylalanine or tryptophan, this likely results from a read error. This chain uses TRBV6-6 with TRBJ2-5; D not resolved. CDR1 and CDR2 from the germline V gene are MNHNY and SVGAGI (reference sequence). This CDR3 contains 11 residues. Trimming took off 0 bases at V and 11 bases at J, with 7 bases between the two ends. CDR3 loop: CASSYSGDQYV. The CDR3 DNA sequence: TGTGCCAGCAGTTACTCCGGAGATCAGTACGTC.